These 5 T cell receptor beta chains were sequenced from one sample in a study of Graves' ophthalmopathy and Graves' hyperthyroidism. Scientists amplified the TCR beta CDR3 regions from RNA transcripts. Second-round multiplex PCR followed a first-round RT-PCR using HTBI primers. TCRdb called the multiplex PCR reads again in MiXCR, with one record for every CDR3 protein. The data show about 700,000 distinct CDR3 sequences, with 35% to 45% seen just once and 3% to 3.5% held by the top ten. Specimen: peripheral blood. The receptors come from an adult man with Graves' ophthalmopathy.

This clonotype appeared a few times. V usage is TRBV6-1 and J usage is TRBJ1-2; TRBD1 is a possible D gene (6 bases). Germline CDR1 and CDR2: MNHNS and SASEGT. Trimming removed 5 bases from V and 6 bases from J, with 13 bases in between. The length of the CDR3 is 13 residues. The CDR3: CASSYDKGDGYTF. As DNA, the CDR3 is TGTGCCAGCAGTTACGATAAGGGGGATGGCTACACCTTC.

Ten or more counts support this clonotype. The chain combines TRBV20-1 with TRBJ1-1, with D perhaps matching TRBD1 (6 bases). Trimming left V 5 bases short and J 10 bases short, with 20 bases between. The CDR3 is made up of 13 amino acids. The V gene's germline CDR1 is DFQATT and CDR2 SNEGSKA (reference sequence). In DNA, the CDR3 is TGCAGTGCTCCTAACCCCTCAACGGGGGCAGCTTTCTTT. It is translated as CSAPNPSTGAAFF.

This clonotype turned up a few times. The chain links TRBV19 to TRBJ1-2, with D possibly matching TRBD1 (5 bases). V gave up 8 bases and J gave up 4 bases, with 8 bases separating them. The CDR3 runs 11 residues. From germline, CDR1 is LNHDA and CDR2 SQIVND (reference sequence). The CDR3 DNA sequence: TGTGCCAGTGGGCAGGGCTATGGCTACACCTTC. Protein sequence: CASGQGYGYTF.

This clonotype has more than one count but fewer than ten. The gene calls are TRBV3-1 and TRBJ2-7; unclear D gene. CDR3 length: 15 residues. V lost 2 bases and J 0 bases, leaving 11 bases between the germline ends. The germline V gene encodes CDR1 LGHDT and CDR2 YNNKEL (reference sequence). The CDR3 is CASSQSVTNSYEQYF. The CDR3 nucleotides are TGTGCCAGCAGCCAAAGTGTGACAAACTCCTACGAGCAGTACTTC.

This clonotype was found once. A much larger clone sits a single nucleotide away, making a read error possible. The chain combines TRBV10-2 with TRBJ1-1, with TRBD1 matching over 9 bases. Germline values: CDR1 WSHSY, CDR2 SAAADI. The CDR3 has 14 amino acids. CDR3 in DNA: TGCGCCGGCAGCCAGGCCGACAGGGGGACTGAAGCTTTCTTT. It yields the protein CAGSQADRGTEAFF.